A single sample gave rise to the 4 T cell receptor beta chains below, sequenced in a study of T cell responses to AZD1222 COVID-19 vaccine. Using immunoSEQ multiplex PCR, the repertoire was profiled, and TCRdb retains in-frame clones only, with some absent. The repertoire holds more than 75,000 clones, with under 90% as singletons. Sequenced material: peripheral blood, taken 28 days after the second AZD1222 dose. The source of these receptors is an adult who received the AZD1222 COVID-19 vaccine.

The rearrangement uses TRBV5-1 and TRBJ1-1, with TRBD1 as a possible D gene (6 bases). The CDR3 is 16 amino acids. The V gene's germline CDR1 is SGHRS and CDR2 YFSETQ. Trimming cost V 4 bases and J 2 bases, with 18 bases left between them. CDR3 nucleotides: TGCGCCAGCAGCCCTCTGGGGCCGGGGGCTAACACTGAAGCTTTCTTT. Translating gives CASSPLGPGANTEAFF.

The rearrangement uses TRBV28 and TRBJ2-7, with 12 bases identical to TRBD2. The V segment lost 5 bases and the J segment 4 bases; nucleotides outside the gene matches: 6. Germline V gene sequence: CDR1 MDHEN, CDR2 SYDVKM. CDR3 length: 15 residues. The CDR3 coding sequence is TGTGCCAGCAGTCCCCTAGCGGGAGGGCCATACGAGCAGTACTTC. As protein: CASSPLAGGPYEQYF.

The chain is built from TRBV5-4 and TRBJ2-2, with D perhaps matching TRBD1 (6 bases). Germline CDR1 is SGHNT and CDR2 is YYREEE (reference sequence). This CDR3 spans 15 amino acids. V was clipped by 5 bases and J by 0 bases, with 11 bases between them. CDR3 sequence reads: CASRMAGANTGELFF. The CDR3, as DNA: TGTGCCAGCAGGATGGCAGGGGCGAACACCGGGGAGCTGTTTTTT.

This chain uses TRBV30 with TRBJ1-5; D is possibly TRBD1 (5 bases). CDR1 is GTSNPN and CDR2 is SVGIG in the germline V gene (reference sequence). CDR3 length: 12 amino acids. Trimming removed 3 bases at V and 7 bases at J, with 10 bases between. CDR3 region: CAWSQGNQPQHF. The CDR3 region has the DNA TGTGCCTGGAGCCAGGGAAACCAGCCCCAGCATTTT.